What follows are 5 T cell receptor beta chains derived from one specimen sequenced in a study of blood T cells in healthy people across ages. Combining a sample-barcoded 5' primer with a J-beta primer mix, a second PCR ran for roughly 7 to 12 cycles. TCRdb reanalysed the 5' RACE reads using MiXCR and keeps one entry per CDR3 protein. The sample contains over 1,500,000 distinct CDR3 sequences, about 50% of which appear only once. Sequencing used blood. The receptors shown here come from a woman aged 40 to 50 in good health.

This clonotype was seen more than once but under ten times. V usage is TRBV27 and J usage is TRBJ2-7; no firm D call. The closer fit of TRBJ2-5 to the DNA end suggests the J call may be wrong. CDR3 length equals 13 residues. Germline V gene lookup returns CDR1 MNHEY and CDR2 SMNVEV (reference sequence). The CDR3 loop reads CASSYSDSWTQYF. The CDR3 DNA sequence: TGTGCCAGCAGTTATTCGGATTCGTGGACCCAGTACTTC.

The J gene is TRBJ1-2, the V gene TRBV15, with D perhaps TRBD1 (5 bases). V was pared by 5 bases and J by 5 bases, with 21 bases between. Germline CDR1 and CDR2: LNHNV and YYDKDF (reference sequence). The CDR3 covers 16 residues. CDR3 sequence reads: CATSLTGTASDYGYTF. The CDR3 DNA is TGTGCCACCAGCTTAACCGGGACTGCCTCCGATTATGGCTACACCTTC.

This chain joins TRBV20-1 and TRBJ1-6; tentatively, D is TRBD1 (5 bases). Trimming removed 6 bases from V and 5 bases from J, with 14 bases in between. Germline values: CDR1 DFQATT, CDR2 SNEGSKA (reference sequence). The CDR3 has 14 residues. The CDR3 sequence: CSAAPGTNNSPLHF. Here the CDR3 DNA reads TGCAGTGCCGCCCCAGGGACCAATAATTCACCCCTCCACTTT.

This chain connects TRBV5-1 to TRBJ1-4, with D possibly being TRBD1 (6 bases). V lost 2 bases, J lost 4 bases, and 9 bases lay in between. This CDR3 is built from 14 residues. Per germline, CDR1 SGHRS and CDR2 YFSETQ. The CDR3 DNA follows: TGCGCCAGCAGCTTCAGGGGCCTTAATGAAAAACTGTTTTTT. It specifies CASSFRGLNEKLFF.

This clonotype showed up just a few times. The rearrangement links TRBV4-3 to TRBJ1-2; D may be TRBD1 (5 bases). The germline V gene has CDR1 LGHNA and CDR2 YSLEER. Trimming stripped 1 base from V and 4 bases from J, with 13 bases between. The CDR3 spans 15 residues. CDR3 amino acids: CASSQGQGSAYGYTF. Written as DNA, the CDR3 is TGCGCCAGCAGCCAAGGTCAGGGAAGCGCCTATGGCTACACCTTC.